This record concerns one T cell receptor beta chain sequence. Antigen specificity is unknown. Libraries were prepared by immunoSEQ multiplex PCR; TCRdb keeps only in-frame clonotypes and omits some of them. The sample records approximately 11,000 clones, over 75% being singletons. The data were taken from a study of STAT3 mutations in large granular lymphocyte leukemia. Study details: Roughly half the longitudinally sequenced T-LGLL patients had canonical STAT3 mutations. Over half of T-LGLL patients had one or more immunosuppressive regimens.

Study findings and constraints: At least one immunodominant TCR beta clonotype appeared in every T-cell large granular lymphocyte leukemia patient. All newly emerging clones after therapy were STAT3 wild type.

The receptor was isolated from a man older than 75 with T-cell large granular lymphocyte leukemia. Some clones in this sample may be carry-over from other donors' samples. Sequencing was carried out using peripheral blood mononuclear cells.

CDR3 protein: CASSLDSSGVNTQYF. The CDR3, as DNA: TGTGCCAGCAGCCTTGATAGTAGCGGGGTGAATACGCAGTATTTT. This chain uses TRBV9 with TRBJ2-3; 8 nucleotides line up with TRBD2. The CDR3 runs to 15 residues. J gave up 7 bases and V 4 bases, and 11 bases lay outside the gene matches. CDR1 and CDR2 from the germline V gene are SGDLS and YYNGEE.